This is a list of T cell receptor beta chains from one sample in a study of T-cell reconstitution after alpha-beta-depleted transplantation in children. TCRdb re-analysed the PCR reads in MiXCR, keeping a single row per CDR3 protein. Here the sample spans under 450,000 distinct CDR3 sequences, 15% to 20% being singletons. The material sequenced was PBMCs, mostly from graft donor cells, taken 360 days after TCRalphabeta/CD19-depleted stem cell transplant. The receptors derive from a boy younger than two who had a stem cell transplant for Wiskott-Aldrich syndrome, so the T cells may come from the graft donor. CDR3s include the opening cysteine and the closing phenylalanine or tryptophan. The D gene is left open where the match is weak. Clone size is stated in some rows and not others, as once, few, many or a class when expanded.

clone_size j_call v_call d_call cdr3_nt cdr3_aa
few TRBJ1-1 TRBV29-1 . TGCAGCGTTGGGGGGGAAGCCACTGAAGCTTTCTTT CSVGGEATEAFF
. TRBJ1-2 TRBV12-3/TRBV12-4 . TGTGCCAGCAGTTCCAGTCGTAACTATGGCTACACCTTC CASSSSRNYGYTF
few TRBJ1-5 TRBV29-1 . TGCAGCGCCGCCGGGGGGGACAATCAGCCCCAGCATTTT CSAAGGDNQPQHF
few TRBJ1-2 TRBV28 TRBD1 TGTGCCAGTGGGACAGGGTATGGCTACACCTTC CASGTGYGYTF
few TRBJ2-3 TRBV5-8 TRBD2 TGTGCCAGCAAAAGGCATAGCGGGCCTAGCACAGATACGCAGTATTTT CASKRHSGPSTDTQYF
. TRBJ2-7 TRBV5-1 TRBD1 TGCGCCAGCAGCTTGAGACGCCCGGGACAGGGAAACGAGCAGTACTTC CASSLRRPGQGNEQYF
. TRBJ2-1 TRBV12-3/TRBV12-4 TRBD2 TGTGCCAGCAGCCGTACTAGCGGGGGCTACAATGAGCAGTTCTTC CASSRTSGGYNEQFF
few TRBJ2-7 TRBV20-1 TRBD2 TGCAGTGTTCCCAGTCCCATTTTGGCGGGAGGGGCCTACGAGCAGTACTTC CSVPSPILAGGAYEQYF
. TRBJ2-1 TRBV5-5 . TGTGCCAGCAGTAGGGATGGGAGGCGGGGTGAGCAGTTCTTC CASSRDGRRGEQFF
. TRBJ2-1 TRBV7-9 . TGTGCCAGCAGCTCCAGGGAGACTGAGCAGTTCTTC CASSSRETEQFF
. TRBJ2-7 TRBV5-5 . TGTGCCAGCAGCGTTCTGAACGAGCAGTACTTC CASSVLNEQYF
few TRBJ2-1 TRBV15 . TGTGCCACCAGCAGAGCAAGCGGGTTCTCCTACAATGAGCAGTTCTTC CATSRASGFSYNEQFF
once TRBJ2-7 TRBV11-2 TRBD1 TGTGCCAGCAGCTTAGACCTGACAGGGTACGAGCAGTACTTC CASSLDLTGYEQYF
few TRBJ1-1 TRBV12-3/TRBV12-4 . TGTGCCAGCAGCTTCCAGATGAACACTGAAGCTTTCTTT CASSFQMNTEAFF
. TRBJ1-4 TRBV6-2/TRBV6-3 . TGTGCCAGCAGTTTCTCCGCTTTAACTAATGAAAAACTGTTTTTT CASSFSALTNEKLFF
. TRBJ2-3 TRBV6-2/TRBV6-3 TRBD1 TGTGCCAGCAGTTACGGCCTCCGGGACAGGGCGGGAGATACGCAGTATTTT CASSYGLRDRAGDTQYF
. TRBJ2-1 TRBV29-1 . TGCAGCGGTAGTTCTAGCCCCAATGAGCAGTTCTTC CSGSSSPNEQFF
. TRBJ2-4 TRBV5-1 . TGCGCCAGCAGCTTAATCGGCGGCAAAAACATTCAGTACTTC CASSLIGGKNIQYF
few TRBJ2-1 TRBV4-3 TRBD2 TGCGCCAGCAGCCAAGCCTTAGCGGGAGGGTACAATGAGCAGTTCTTC CASSQALAGGYNEQFF
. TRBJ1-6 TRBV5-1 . TGCGCCAGCAGCTTGTGGGAAACCAATTCACCCCTCCACTTT CASSLWETNSPLHF
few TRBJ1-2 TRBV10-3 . TGTGCCATCAGTGAGTCGACAGCCAACTATGGCTACACCTTC CAISESTANYGYTF
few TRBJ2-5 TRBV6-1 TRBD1 TGTGCCAGCAGTGGACAGGGGCGAGAGACCCAGTACTTC CASSGQGRETQYF
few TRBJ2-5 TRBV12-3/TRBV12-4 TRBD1 TGTGCCAGCAGTTTGATTAGTGGGGACAGTAAGAAGACCCAGTACTTC CASSLISGDSKKTQYF
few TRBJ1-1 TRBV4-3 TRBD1 TGCGCCAGCAGCCAAGACAGGGGGCATGGCACTGAAGCTTTCTTT CASSQDRGHGTEAFF
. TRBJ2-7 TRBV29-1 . TGCAGCGCCATGGGGGGCCTCTACGAGCAGTACTTC CSAMGGLYEQYF
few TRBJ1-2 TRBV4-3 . TGCGCCAGCAGCCAAGAAACCCGGGTCGGATACTACACCTTC CASSQETRVGYYTF
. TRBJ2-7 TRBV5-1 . TGCGCCAGCAGCTTGGGCCCTGAGACCTACGAGCAGTACTTC CASSLGPETYEQYF
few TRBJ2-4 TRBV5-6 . TGTGCCAGCACCACCTGGGGGGTAGGATACATTCAGTACTTC CASTTWGVGYIQYF
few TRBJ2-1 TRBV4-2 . TGTGCCAGCAGCCAAGCCCCGACAAAGCAGTTCTTC CASSQAPTKQFF
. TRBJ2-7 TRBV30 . TGTGCCTGGAGTCGGTCCAATTACTACGAGCAGTACTTC CAWSRSNYYEQYF
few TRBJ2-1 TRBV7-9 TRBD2 TGTGCCAGCAGCACTAGCGGGGGGAGCTCCTACAATGAGCAGTTCTTC CASSTSGGSSYNEQFF
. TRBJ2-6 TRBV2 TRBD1 TGTGCCTTCTACTCCGGGACAGGGTCCAGCTCTGGGGCCAACGTCCTGACTTTC CAFYSGTGSSSGANVLTF
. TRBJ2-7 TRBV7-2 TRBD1 TGTGCCAGCAGCTTAGATCTAAGACAGGGCGAGCAGTACTTC CASSLDLRQGEQYF
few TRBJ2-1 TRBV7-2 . TGTGCCAGCAGCCTGGACAGCGGAAACTACAATGAGCAGTTCTTC CASSLDSGNYNEQFF
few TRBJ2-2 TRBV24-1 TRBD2 TGTGCCACCAGTGCCCTTGCGGGAGGATCGAACACCGGGGAGCTGTTTTTT CATSALAGGSNTGELFF
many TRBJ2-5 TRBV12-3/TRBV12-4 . TGTGCCAGCAGTTTAAGGACTTACCAAGAGACCCAGTACTTC CASSLRTYQETQYF
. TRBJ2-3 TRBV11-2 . TGTGCCAGCAGCTCCTGGCGGGGCCCCACAGATACGCAGTATTTT CASSSWRGPTDTQYF
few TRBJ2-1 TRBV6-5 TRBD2 TGTGCCAGCAGTTGGGGACTAGCGGGAAAGGAGCAGTTCTTC CASSWGLAGKEQFF
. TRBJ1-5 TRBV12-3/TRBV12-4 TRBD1 TGTGCCAGCAGTCAGACAGGGAGCCCACTTAATAGCAATCAGCCCCAGCATTTT CASSQTGSPLNSNQPQHF
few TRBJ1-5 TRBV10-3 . TGTGCCATCAGTGTGCAGGGCGGTAATCAGCCCCAGCATTTT CAISVQGGNQPQHF
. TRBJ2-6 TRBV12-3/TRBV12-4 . TGTGCCAGCAGTTTACTAGGGTCTGAGGCCAACGTCCTGACTTTC CASSLLGSEANVLTF
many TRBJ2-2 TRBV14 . TGTGCCAGCAGCCAAGTGAACACCGGGGAGCTGTTTTTT CASSQVNTGELFF
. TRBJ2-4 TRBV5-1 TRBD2 TGCGCCAGCAGCTTGGCCTCGGGGGGAAACATTCAGTACTTC CASSLASGGNIQYF
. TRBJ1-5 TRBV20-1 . TGCAGTGCAGCGGATTATAGCAATCAGCCCCAGCATTTT CSAADYSNQPQHF
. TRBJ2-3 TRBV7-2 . TGTGCCAGCAGCATTACGGCGGGACTGATGACAGATACGCAGTATTTT CASSITAGLMTDTQYF
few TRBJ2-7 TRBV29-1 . TGCAGCGTTGGGCCAAGGGGCAGTCTCTCCTACGAGCAGTACTTC CSVGPRGSLSYEQYF